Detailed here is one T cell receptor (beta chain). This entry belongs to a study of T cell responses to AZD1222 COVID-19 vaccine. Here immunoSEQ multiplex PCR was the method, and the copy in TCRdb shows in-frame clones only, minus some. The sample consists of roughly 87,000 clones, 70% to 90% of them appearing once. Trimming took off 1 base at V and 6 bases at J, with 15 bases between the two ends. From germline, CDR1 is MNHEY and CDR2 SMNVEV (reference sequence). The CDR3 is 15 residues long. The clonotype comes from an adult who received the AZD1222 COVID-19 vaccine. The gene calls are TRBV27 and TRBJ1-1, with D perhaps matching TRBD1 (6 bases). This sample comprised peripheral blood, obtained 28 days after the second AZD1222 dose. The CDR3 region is CASSLYDRPVAEAFF. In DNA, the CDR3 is TGTGCCAGCAGTTTATATGACAGGCCGGTCGCTGAAGCTTTCTTT.